This T cell receptor beta chain was recorded in a study of a mutant IDH1 vaccine in newly diagnosed glioma. Study-wide background: Patients were started on vaccination 4-6 weeks after radiotherapy alone, or with temozolomide cycles.

This clone was seen only once. Its antigen is as yet unknown. Some clones are missing from TCRdb's copy, which holds only in-frame ones; the method was immunoSEQ multiplex PCR. The repertoire includes over 35,000 clones, 81% of them detected once, and 5% to 5.5% sits in the top ten. Described time point: week 23, last vaccination. Alongside topical imiquimod, each dose of vaccine comprised 300 ug of mutant IDH1 20-mer peptide. The CDR3 length is 16 residues. The germline CDR1 and CDR2 sequences are SGHNT and YENEEA. Trimming took 1 base from V and 0 from J, leaving 13 bases between them. The specimen comprised PBMCs, sampled from a glioma patient whose treatment included an IDH1 peptide vaccine. This TCR was recovered from a man aged 35 to 55 with glioma. The chain employs TRBV11-3 and TRBJ2-7; possibly TRBD1 or TRBD2 for D (5 bases each). CDR3 sequence (DNA): TGTGCCAGCAGCTTAGCCTGGGCAGGGAGCTCCTACGAGCAGTACTTC. Translated, it gives CASSLAWAGSSYEQYF.